This passage covers 16 T cell receptor beta chains from one sample sequenced in a study of CD8 T cells in Susac syndrome. Random hexamers were used to reverse transcribe the RNA input (about 0.45 to 1 ug). TCRdb reanalysed the immunoSEQ multiplex PCR reads using MiXCR and keeps one entry per CDR3 protein. Of 150,000 to 200,000 distinct CDR3 sequences listed, approximately 93% are singletons. Sequenced sample: CD4+ T cells from PBMCs. These receptors were collected from a human donor in good health.

Only a few counts were recorded for this clonotype. The V and J genes are TRBV7-3 and TRBJ2-2, with no clear D. Germline CDR1 and CDR2: SGHTA and FQGTGA. Trimming cost V 4 bases and J 4 bases, with 10 bases left between them. The CDR3 spans 14 residues. The CDR3 protein is CASSSLWGTGELFF. In nucleotides, the CDR3 is TGTGCCAGCAGCTCCCTTTGGGGCACCGGGGAGCTGTTTTTT.

The gene calls are TRBV12-3 or TRBV12-4 and TRBJ2-7, with D uncertain. The CDR3 runs to 12 residues. V was clipped by 1 base and J by 8 bases, with 9 bases between them. The CDR3 DNA follows: TGTGCCAGCAGTTTAGGGCGGTTCAAGCAGTACTTC. Translation gives CASSLGRFKQYF.

V gene TRBV5-1 combines with J gene TRBJ2-3; D not resolved. Germline CDR1 is SGHRS and CDR2 is YFSETQ. CDR3 length: 13 residues. V was pared by 4 bases and J by 5 bases, with 11 bases between. In DNA form, the CDR3 reads TGCGCCAGCAGCCATAAGGTTGGAGATACGCAGTATTTT. Amino acid sequence: CASSHKVGDTQYF.

The chain combines TRBV25-1 with TRBJ1-3, with 7 bases lining up with TRBD1. This CDR3 spans 14 amino acids. Trimming at V came to 9 bases and at J to 3 bases, leaving 8 bases not matched to a gene. CDR1 and CDR2 (germline): MGHDK, SYGVNS. In nucleotides, the CDR3 is TGTGCCAGAACTAACCGGGACAGTGGAAACACCATATATTTT. Translated: CARTNRDSGNTIYF.

This chain joins TRBV28 and TRBJ1-5; no definite D call. Between the trimmed V and J ends, which lost 6 bases and 0 bases, there was a span of 9 bases. The CDR3 spans 14 residues. Germline assignment: CDR1 MDHEN and CDR2 SYDVKM. The CDR3 reads CASSRDHSNQPQHF. The CDR3 coding sequence is TGTGCCAGCAGCCGAGATCATAGCAATCAGCCCCAGCATTTT.

V is TRBV3-1 and J is TRBJ2-1; D may be TRBD2 (6 bases). This CDR3 is built from 15 residues. Germline-derived CDR1 and CDR2 are LGHDT and YNNKEL (reference sequence). The germline V and J ends were trimmed by 3 bases and 1 base, with 10 bases remaining between them. CDR3 nucleotide sequence: TGTGCCAGCAGCCAGGTGAGCGGGTCCTACAATGAGCAGTTCTTC. The encoded protein is CASSQVSGSYNEQFF.

This chain connects TRBV13 to TRBJ2-4; possibly TRBD2 for D (7 bases). The V end was cut by 2 bases, the J end by 2 bases, with 13 bases between. CDR1 and CDR2 (germline): PRHDT, FYEKMQ (reference sequence). This CDR3 contains 16 residues. Here the CDR3 reads CASSLMGGATKNIQYF. CDR3 sequence (DNA): TGTGCCAGCAGCTTAATGGGGGGGGCAACCAAAAACATTCAGTACTTC.

The gene calls are TRBV11-2 and TRBJ2-2; D may be TRBD1 or TRBD2 (5 bases each). Germline V gives CDR1 SGHAT, CDR2 FQNNGV. The ends were cut back, 3 bases at V and 0 bases at J, with 11 bases in the middle. CDR3 length equals 16 residues. CDR3 DNA sequence: TGTGCCAGCAGCTTCGGGACGTTCGCGAACACCGGGGAGCTGTTTTTT. It yields the protein CASSFGTFANTGELFF.

V and J are TRBV19 and TRBJ1-5; D might be TRBD1 (6 bases). The ends were cut back, 5 bases at V and 0 bases at J, with 14 bases in the middle. This CDR3 contains 16 residues. From germline, CDR1 is LNHDA and CDR2 SQIVND (reference sequence). The CDR3 sequence: CASSDDRTYSNQPQHF. CDR3 DNA sequence: TGTGCCAGTAGTGACGACAGGACCTATAGCAATCAGCCCCAGCATTTT.

V usage is TRBV28 and J usage is TRBJ1-5; D not certain. Per germline, CDR1 MDHEN and CDR2 SYDVKM. V was trimmed by 5 bases and J by 2 bases, leaving 10 bases between them. The CDR3 runs 14 residues. This chain's CDR3 is CASSLDIGNQPQHF. The CDR3 DNA reads TGTGCCAGCAGTCTCGATATTGGCAATCAGCCCCAGCATTTT.

V is TRBV7-8 and J is TRBJ1-6; the match to TRBD1 covers 8 bases. Trimming cost V 1 base and J 7 bases; bases outside gene matches: 3. CDR1 SGHVS and CDR2 FQNEAQ come from the germline V gene. The CDR3 covers 15 residues. DNA of the CDR3: TGTGCCAGCAGCTTAGTGGACAGGGCGAATTCACCCCTCCACTTT. This sequence encodes CASSLVDRANSPLHF.

The chain uses TRBV5-1 and TRBJ2-4; D possibly corresponds to TRBD2 (5 bases). Trimming left V 3 bases short and J 0 bases short, with 10 bases between. The CDR3 contains 15 residues. Germline lookup yields CDR1 SGHRS and CDR2 YFSETQ. This CDR3 is CASSSETTAKNIQYF. CDR3 bases: TGCGCCAGCAGCTCAGAGACTACAGCCAAAAACATTCAGTACTTC.

This clonotype appeared a few times. The genes are TRBV7-2 and TRBJ1-1, with a possible D match to TRBD1 (5 bases). The germline V gene has CDR1 SGHTA and CDR2 FQGNSA. Trimming shortened V by 6 bases and J by 1 base, and 12 bases separated the two germline ends. The CDR3 has 14 amino acids. This CDR3 is CASSLWGGNTEAFF. In DNA, the CDR3 is TGTGCCAGCAGTTTATGGGGGGGGAACACTGAAGCTTTCTTT.

The gene calls are TRBV27 and TRBJ1-5; D is unclear. The CDR3 has 17 amino acids. The germline gives CDR1 MNHEY, CDR2 SMNVEV (reference sequence). The V end lost 6 bases, the J end lost 0 bases, and 18 bases lay between the germline ends. CDR3: CASSSGPLLFSNQPQHF. In DNA form, the CDR3 reads TGTGCCAGCAGCTCCGGGCCACTCTTATTTAGCAATCAGCCCCAGCATTTT.

The chain recombines TRBV12-5 with TRBJ2-7; 7 bases line up with TRBD2. Trimming took 4 bases from V and 4 from J; bases not matched to a gene: 4. The V gene's germline CDR1 is LGHNT and CDR2 FRNRAP. CDR3 length equals 13 residues. For the CDR3, the DNA is TGTGCTAGTGGTTCCTCGGGGGGATACGAGCAGTACGTC. Translation: CASGSSGGYEQYV.

CDR3 nucleotide sequence: TGCAGTGCTAGAGTATGGGGAGATACGCAGTATTTT. Translation gives CSARVWGDTQYF. The V gene is TRBV20-1, the J gene TRBJ2-3; no clear D. Germline CDR1 reads DFQATT; CDR2 reads SNEGSKA (reference sequence). The CDR3 is 12 amino acids. V was trimmed by 1 base and J by 5 bases, leaving 7 bases between them.